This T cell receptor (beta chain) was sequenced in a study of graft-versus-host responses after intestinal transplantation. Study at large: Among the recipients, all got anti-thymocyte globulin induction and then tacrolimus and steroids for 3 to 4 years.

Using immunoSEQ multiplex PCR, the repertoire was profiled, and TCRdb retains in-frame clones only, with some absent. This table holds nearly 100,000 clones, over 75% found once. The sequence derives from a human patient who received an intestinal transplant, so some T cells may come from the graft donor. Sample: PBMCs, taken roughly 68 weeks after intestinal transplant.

DNA of the CDR3: TGTGCCAGCAGCTCACCGGGACAGGCCAGCTACGAGCAGTACTTC. Encoded protein: CASSSPGQASYEQYF. The gene calls are TRBV7-2 and TRBJ2-7, with 8 bases that match TRBD1. The CDR3 is 15 residues long. Germline CDR1 reads SGHTA; CDR2 reads FQGNSA. The junction had 8 bases not matched to a gene; V was cut back by 4 bases and J by 3 bases.